The 27 T cell receptor beta chains listed next were all sequenced from one sample in a study of blood T cells in healthy people across ages (dated by TCRdb to between 2014 and 2017). The library came from 5' RACE. Sequenced using an Illumina HiSeq 2500. A second PCR of about 7 to 12 cycles was performed with a sample-barcoded 5' primer and a J-beta primer mix. Starting from the raw public reads, TCRdb applied fastp trimming at Q25, assembled clones with MiXCR and retained in-frame beta chains. Rows with a matching CDR3 protein are joined into one entry that keeps the most common DNA and genes. A total of roughly 550,000 distinct CDR3 sequences appear in this sample, around 24% of them only once. The top ten constitute under 9% of the sample. The same data also contributed to another study, on T cells of mothers and their children.

The sample was blood. Receptors were obtained from a boy under 18 in good health.

V is TRBV6-2 or TRBV6-3 and J is TRBJ2-5, with TRBD1 matching 11 bases. This CDR3 region has 15 residues. Germline V gene lookup returns CDR1 MNHEY and CDR2 SVGEGT. Trimming at V came to 6 bases and at J to 2 bases, leaving 5 bases not matched to a gene. CDR3: CASSRDRGTQETQYF. The CDR3 DNA sequence: TGTGCCAGCAGCCGGGACAGGGGGACTCAAGAGACCCAGTACTTC.

This clonotype has just a few counts. V is TRBV4-3 and J is TRBJ2-1; D could derive from TRBD1 or TRBD2 (5 bases each). The CDR3 contains 16 residues. Trimming removed 1 base at V and 3 bases at J, with 13 bases between. Germline lookup yields CDR1 LGHNA and CDR2 YSLEER. The CDR3 DNA follows: TGCGCCAGCAGCCAAGTGCCGGGGACCCTCTACAATGAGCAGTTCTTC. As protein: CASSQVPGTLYNEQFF.

A word on this clonotype: Germline is not matched at one junction end, which may reflect a read error. The chain has TRBV4-1 and TRBJ2-1; D gene unclear. The germline gives CDR1 MGHRA, CDR2 YSYEKL. CDR3 length: 14 residues. This chain's CDR3 is CASSRPDSHNEQFF. In DNA form, the CDR3 reads TGCGCCAGCAGCCGGCCAGACTCCCACAATGAGCAGTTCTTC.

The chain employs TRBV20-1 and TRBJ1-2, with D tentatively TRBD1 (6 bases). Germline CDR1 and CDR2: DFQATT and SNEGSKA (reference sequence). Trimming left V 4 bases short and J 0 bases short, with 12 bases between. The length of the CDR3 is 14 residues. This CDR3 is CSATPGDSNYGYTF. DNA of the CDR3: TGCAGTGCTACACCAGGGGATTCTAACTATGGCTACACCTTC.

The CDR3 bases are TGCAGTGCTAGTGGCCTTCAACTCATAGAGACCCAGTACTTC. Its translation is CSASGLQLIETQYF. The chain combines TRBV20-1 with TRBJ2-5; D is unclear. Germline-derived CDR1 and CDR2 are DFQATT and SNEGSKA (reference sequence). Trimming pared 3 bases from V and 4 bases from J, leaving 15 bases between. There are 14 residues in the CDR3.

The rearrangement joins TRBV19 to TRBJ2-5; TRBD2 matches at 7 bases. With the DNA end fitting TRBJ2-1 better, the J assignment may be wrong. CDR3 length equals 13 residues. Looked up from germline, CDR1 is LNHDA and CDR2 is SQIVND (reference sequence). The CDR3 nucleotides are TGTGCCAGTAGTAGCGGGAGAGGCAATGAGCAGTTCTTC. Translating gives CASSSGRGNEQFF.

As to this clonotype: This clone may be a read error of a much larger clone one base away. CDR3: CASSVDDTDTQYF. The DNA of the CDR3 is TGTGCCAGCAGCGTAGACGACACAGATACGCAGTATTTT. The chain employs TRBV9 and TRBJ2-3; no firm D call. The V gene's germline CDR1 is SGDLS and CDR2 YYNGEE. This CDR3 is built from 13 residues. V shed 0 bases and J shed 2 bases, with 4 bases lying between them.

This chain uses TRBV6-5 with TRBJ2-5; no firm D call. From germline, CDR1 is MNHEY and CDR2 SVGAGI. Trimming took 6 bases from V and 3 from J, leaving 14 bases between them. The CDR3 runs to 14 residues. Here the CDR3 reads CASSQDGKEETQYF. As DNA, the CDR3 is TGTGCCAGCAGCCAGGACGGAAAGGAAGAGACCCAGTACTTC.

V and J are TRBV4-1 and TRBJ1-2; the D gene is possibly TRBD1 (6 bases). CDR1 is MGHRA and CDR2 is YSYEKL in the germline V gene. The CDR3 has 13 amino acids. The ends were cut back, 1 base at V and 5 bases at J, with 8 bases in the middle. CDR3 protein: CASSQVTGYGYTF. DNA of the CDR3: TGCGCCAGCAGCCAAGTTACAGGGTATGGCTACACCTTC.

V gene TRBV28 combines with J gene TRBJ2-5, with 7 positions matching TRBD1. The J segment lost 11 bases and the V segment lost 6 bases, leaving 18 bases of the junction unmatched. This CDR3 contains 15 residues. Germline CDR1 and CDR2: MDHEN and SYDVKM. Here the CDR3 reads CASRQGRFEGTEQYF. CDR3 DNA sequence: TGTGCCAGCAGACAGGGGCGTTTCGAAGGGACGGAGCAGTACTTC.

V gene TRBV20-1 combines with J gene TRBJ1-2; unclear D gene. Germline CDR1 reads DFQATT; CDR2 reads SNEGSKA (reference sequence). V was pared by 1 base and J by 3 bases, with 12 bases between. The CDR3 has 14 amino acids. CDR3 nucleotide sequence: TGCAGTGCTAGAGTCTCGCCAAATCACTATGGCTACACCTTC. As protein: CSARVSPNHYGYTF.

Many counts were recorded for this clonotype. V is TRBV6-2 or TRBV6-3 and J is TRBJ2-1; D might be TRBD2 (5 bases). Germline CDR1 MNHEY, CDR2 SVGEGT. The CDR3 totals 12 residues. Trimming stripped 2 bases from V and 6 bases from J, with 5 bases between. Here the CDR3 DNA reads TGTGCCAGCAGTTACGGAGGCAATGAGCAGTTCTTC. Residues: CASSYGGNEQFF.

The V call is TRBV20-1, the J call TRBJ1-4, with D perhaps TRBD1 (6 bases). V was cut by 1 base and J by 6 bases, with 15 bases left in between. This CDR3 spans 15 amino acids. Germline V CDR1 and CDR2: DFQATT, SNEGSKA (reference sequence). CDR3 loop: CSARGLGGAHEKLFF. The CDR3 DNA follows: TGCAGTGCTAGAGGGTTAGGGGGGGCGCATGAAAAACTGTTTTTT.

Only a few counts were recorded for this clonotype. The junction does not match germline at one end; this may be a read error. This chain connects TRBV28 to TRBJ1-1; maybe TRBD1 (6 bases). The CDR3 is 14 residues long. CDR1 MDHEN and CDR2 SYDVKM come from the germline V gene. This CDR3 is CATSSGALDTGAFF. CDR3 nucleotide sequence: TGTGCCACCAGCTCGGGGGCTCTTGACACTGGAGCTTTCTTT.

This clonotype has a handful of counts. Here the CDR3 DNA reads TGCAGTGCTAGAGATTGGGGACAGGGGAGAACCTACGAGCAGTACTTC. Protein: CSARDWGQGRTYEQYF. The chain combines TRBV20-1 with TRBJ2-7; 10 positions agree with TRBD1. V lost 0 bases, J lost 2 bases, and 7 bases stayed unmatched. There are 16 residues in the CDR3. CDR1 DFQATT and CDR2 SNEGSKA come from the germline V gene (reference sequence).

The chain has TRBV12-3 or TRBV12-4 and TRBJ2-7; TRBD2 might be the D (6 bases). The CDR3 totals 16 residues. V was pared by 6 bases and J by 1 base, with 19 bases between. This CDR3 is CASSPSSGLLSYEQYF. DNA for the CDR3: TGTGCCAGCAGCCCATCCTCGGGACTCTTATCCTACGAGCAGTACTTC.

This chain links TRBV12-3 or TRBV12-4 with TRBJ2-1; tentatively, D is TRBD1 (6 bases). Trimming stripped 1 base from V and 2 bases from J, with 15 bases between. CDR3 length: 17 amino acids. The CDR3 DNA sequence: TGTGCCAGCAGTTTAGAGTATGCAGGGGTCCCCTACAATGAGCAGTTCTTC. It codes for CASSLEYAGVPYNEQFF.

A few counts support this clonotype. V usage is TRBV7-2 and J usage is TRBJ1-2; 8 bases agree with TRBD1. With V trimmed by 7 bases and J by 4 bases, 5 bases remained unmatched. This CDR3 is 13 amino acids long. The germline CDR1 and CDR2 sequences are SGHTA and FQGNSA. In DNA, the CDR3 is TGTGCCAGCACGCTAGGACAGGGCTATGGCTACACCTTC. This codes for CASTLGQGYGYTF.

Turning to this clonotype: The junction does not match germline at one end; this may be a read error. V gene TRBV3-1 combines with J gene TRBJ2-1; 7 bases map to TRBD2. Germline V gene data show CDR1 as LGHDT and CDR2 as YNNKEL (reference sequence). This CDR3 is built from 14 residues. The CDR3 loop reads CASSPPSGNNEQFF. The CDR3 DNA reads TGTGCCAGCAGCCCCCCGAGCGGGAACAATGAGCAGTTCTTT.

Details on this clonotype: Its ends do not fully match the called genes, so a read error is possible. V is TRBV6-1 and J is TRBJ2-1, with D possibly being TRBD1 (5 bases). This CDR3 is built from 13 residues. Germline CDR1 reads MNHNS; CDR2 reads SASEGT. The CDR3 region has the DNA TGTGCCAGCAGTGAATCGACAGCACTTGAGCAGTCCTTC. It codes for CASSESTALEQSF.

Regarding this clonotype: An end of the junction differs from the germline gene, which may be a read error. The chain joins TRBV4-1 to TRBJ2-2; 8 positions agree with TRBD2. CDR3 length equals 15 residues. CDR1 and CDR2 from the germline V gene are MGHRA and YSYEKL. The CDR3 nucleotides read TGCGCCAGCAGCGGTTACGGGGGGGACACCAGGGAGCTGTTTTTT. It is translated as CASSGYGGDTRELFF.

Ten or more counts support this clonotype. The chain links TRBV29-1 to TRBJ1-4; TRBD1 matches 8 bases. Per germline, CDR1 SQVTM and CDR2 ANQGSEA. With V trimmed by 3 bases and J by 5 bases, 2 bases remained unmatched. This CDR3 has 13 amino acids. DNA for the CDR3: TGCAGCGTTGAGACAGGGGAGAATGAAAAACTGTTTTTT. It encodes CSVETGENEKLFF.

Notes on this clonotype: This may be a read error, as it is one base from a much larger clone. The chain links TRBV6-6 to TRBJ2-7, with 12 bases identical to TRBD1. The CDR3 loop spans 16 amino acids. V lost 8 bases and J lost 5; bases outside the gene matches: 13. Per germline, CDR1 MNHNY and CDR2 SVGAGI (reference sequence). CDR3 sequence (DNA): TGTGCCAGCCGTTCACTCCAGGGACAGGGGGCCCACGAGCAGTACTTC. Protein: CASRSLQGQGAHEQYF.

V gene TRBV29-1 combines with J gene TRBJ1-1; weak D call: TRBD1 (5 bases). Germline-derived CDR1 and CDR2 are SQVTM and ANQGSEA. Trimming shortened V by 5 bases and J by 7 bases, and 14 bases separated the two germline ends. This CDR3 contains 12 residues. The CDR3 region is CSVLGTGGEAFF. The CDR3 DNA is TGCAGCGTTTTAGGGACGGGTGGTGAAGCTTTCTTT.

This clonotype showed up just a few times. This chain uses TRBV20-1 with TRBJ2-7, with 9 bases aligning to TRBD2. V lost 5 bases, J lost 2 bases, and 7 bases stayed unmatched. CDR1 is DFQATT, CDR2 SNEGSKA, per germline (reference sequence). The CDR3 has 14 amino acids. CDR3 protein: CSAQLSGRPYEQYF. CDR3 nucleotides: TGCAGTGCTCAGCTGAGCGGGAGGCCCTACGAGCAGTACTTC.

The chain uses TRBV19 and TRBJ1-1; D is uncertain. This CDR3 has 13 residues. Trimming removed 3 bases from V and 7 bases from J, with 12 bases in between. The V gene's germline CDR1 is LNHDA and CDR2 SQIVND (reference sequence). The CDR3 DNA is TGTGCCAGTAGTATTCAGGACGGATATGAAGCTTTCTTT. Translating gives CASSIQDGYEAFF. Combining the CDR3 with reference TRBV19 and TRBJ1-1 gives the whole variable domain DGGITQSPKYLFRKEGQNVTLSCEQNLNHDAMYWYRQDPGQGLRLIYYSQIVNDFQKGDIAEGYSVSREKKESFPLTVTSAQKNPTAFYLCASSIQDGYEAFFGQGTRLTVV.

This clonotype was counted between two and nine times. This chain connects TRBV28 to TRBJ1-4, with a possible D match to TRBD1 (5 bases). V was shortened by 4 bases and J by 5 bases, with 20 bases between the two germline ends. The CDR3 has 17 amino acids. Germline V gives CDR1 MDHEN, CDR2 SYDVKM. This CDR3 is CASSSPPGGVGNEKLFF. CDR3 nucleotide sequence: TGTGCCAGCAGTTCCCCGCCCGGGGGGGTCGGGAATGAAAAACTGTTTTTT.